What follows describes a single TCR beta chain. Its target is not known. The sample carries other DNA sequences with the same CDR3. The data were taken from a study of cytomegalovirus exposure and HLA in healthy donors. Study-level points and caveats: The classifier reportedly diagnosed cytomegalovirus status with high specificity and sensitivity. Later, an analysis found that TCR clusters from the first cohort tended to co-occur in the approximately 130 validation repertoires.

The table came from immunoSEQ multiplex PCR; TCRdb's copy has only in-frame clones and leaves some out. The profile covers roughly 200,000 clones, with around nine tenths appearing a single time and 7.2% taken by the ten largest. This CDR3 is built from 13 residues. V shed 0 bases and J shed 0 bases, with 4 bases lying between them. Germline CDR1 and CDR2: SGHRS and YFSETQ. The sample taken for sequencing was PBMCs. The chain joins TRBV5-1 to TRBJ2-7; no clear D. The origin of this receptor is a young man in good health and CMV-seropositive. The CDR3 DNA reads as TGCGCCAGCAGCTTGGGAAGCTCCTACGAGCAGTACTTC. It is translated as CASSLGSSYEQYF.